The present T cell receptor (beta chain) was sequenced within a study of CD8 T cells in Susac syndrome. In the study overall: The sequenced Susac syndrome patients comprised roughly 6 with active disease and roughly eight in remission.

Diagnostic criteria defined recently for definite or probable disease were met by the Susac syndrome patients. FACS was used to enrich TEMRA cells, whereas the CD8+ and CD4+ T cells were obtained by negative isolation. Study-wide points: The CD4+ T cell repertoires from Susac syndrome exhibited no clonal expansion.

After extraction with the RNeasy kit, about 0.45 to 1 ug of the RNA was reverse transcribed using random hexamers. TCRdb independently ran MiXCR on the immunoSEQ multiplex PCR reads; one entry per CDR3 protein. The sample has 170,000 or so distinct CDR3 sequences, about 96% seen once; the top ten hold around 0.12%. The CDR3 spans 14 residues. J was trimmed by 9 bases and V by 1 base; bases with no gene match: 1. In germline, CDR1 is SGHDN, CDR2 FVKESK. The table lists this clonotype with a count of one. No antigen is known for it. This sequence originates from a human donor with Susac syndrome. Sequenced input: CD4+ T cells from PBMCs. This chain joins TRBV14 and TRBJ2-1; 12 nucleotides align to TRBD2. The CDR3 coding sequence is TGTGCCAGCAGCCAAGGGACTAGCGGGACTGAGCAGTTCTTC. Protein product: CASSQGTSGTEQFF.